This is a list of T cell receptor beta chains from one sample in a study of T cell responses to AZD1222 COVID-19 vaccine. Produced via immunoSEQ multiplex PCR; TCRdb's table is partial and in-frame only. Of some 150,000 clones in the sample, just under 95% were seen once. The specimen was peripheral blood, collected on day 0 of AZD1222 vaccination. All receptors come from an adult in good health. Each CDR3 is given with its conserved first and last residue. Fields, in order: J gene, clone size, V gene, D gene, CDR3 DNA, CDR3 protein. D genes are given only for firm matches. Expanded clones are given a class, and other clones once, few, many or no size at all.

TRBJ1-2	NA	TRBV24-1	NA	TGTGCCACCAGTGGGACCTCTGGGACCGCTAACTATGGCTACACCTTC	CATSGTSGTANYGYTF
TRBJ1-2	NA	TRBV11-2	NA	TGTGCCAGCAGTACAGACCTGTCTGGCTACACCTTC	CASSTDLSGYTF
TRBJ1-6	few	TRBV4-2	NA	TGTGCCAGCAGCGATGGGACGGCCAGGGACTTT	CASSDGTARDF
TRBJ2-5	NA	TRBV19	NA	TGTGCCAGTAGTAGCCAGCGGGTCTCCCTGGGAGGAGAGACCCAGTACTTC	CASSSQRVSLGGETQYF
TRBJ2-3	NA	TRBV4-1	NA	TGCGCCAGCAGCCAGGGCCAAGAGAATACGCAGTATTTT	CASSQGQENTQYF
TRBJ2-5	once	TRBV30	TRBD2	TGTGCCTGGAATGGACTAGCGGGGGCCCAGACCCAGTACTTC	CAWNGLAGAQTQYF
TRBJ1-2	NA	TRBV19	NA	TGTGCCACCTCCTCAATGGTCGGCTTCTATGGCTACACCTTC	CATSSMVGFYGYTF
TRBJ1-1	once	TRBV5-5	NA	TGTGCCAGCAGCTTTAGGGGATACCGGGATCTGAACACTGAAGCTTTCTTT	CASSFRGYRDLNTEAFF
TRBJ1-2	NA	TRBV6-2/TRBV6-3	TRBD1	TGTGCCAGCAGTTACGAACCGACAGGGACTGACTATGGCTACACCTTC	CASSYEPTGTDYGYTF
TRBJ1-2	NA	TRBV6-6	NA	TGTGCCAGCAGTTACCTCTCTAGCGGACCTAACTATGGCTACACCTTC	CASSYLSSGPNYGYTF
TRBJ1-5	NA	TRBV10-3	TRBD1	TGTGCCATCGAGGGGACAGGGTTCATGAAAGGCAATCAGCCCCAGCATTTT	CAIEGTGFMKGNQPQHF
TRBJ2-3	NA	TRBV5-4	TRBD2	TGTGCCAGCAGCCTGATTAGCGGGGGGCCGGTGGATACGCAGTATTTT	CASSLISGGPVDTQYF
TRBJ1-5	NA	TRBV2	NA	TGTGCCAGCAGTGGGACAGCAAGCACTAATCAGCCCCAGCATTTT	CASSGTASTNQPQHF
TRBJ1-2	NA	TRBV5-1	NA	TGCGCCAGCAGCTTGGAGGGTACCGTGGACTACACCTTC	CASSLEGTVDYTF
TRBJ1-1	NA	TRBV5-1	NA	TGCGCCAGCAGCTTGAGCCCTGCGGTCTGGGACACTGAAGCTTTCTTT	CASSLSPAVWDTEAFF
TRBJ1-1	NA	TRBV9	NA	TGTGCCAGCAGCGTAGAGGGGGGGCGGAACACTGAAGCTTTCTTT	CASSVEGGRNTEAFF
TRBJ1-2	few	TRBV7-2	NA	TGTGCCAGCAGCTTAGGTACCTCCAACAGGGCCTATGGCTACACCTTC	CASSLGTSNRAYGYTF
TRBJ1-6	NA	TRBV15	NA	TGTGCCACCAGCAGAGGGGATAGGTTTAATTCACCCCTCCACTTT	CATSRGDRFNSPLHF
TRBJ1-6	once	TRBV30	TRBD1	TGTGCCTGGGGGGGACAGCTTGATTCACCCCTCCACTTT	CAWGGQLDSPLHF
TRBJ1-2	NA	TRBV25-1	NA	TGTGCCAGCAAATCAGGGTGGGGCTACACCTTC	CASKSGWGYTF
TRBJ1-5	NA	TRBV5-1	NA	TGCGCCAGCAGCTTGGAAGGGACTCAGCCCCAGCATTTT	CASSLEGTQPQHF
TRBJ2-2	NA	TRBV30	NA	TGTGCCTGCTCGGTGGGAGCAGGGGAAACCGGGGAGCTGTTTTTT	CACSVGAGETGELFF
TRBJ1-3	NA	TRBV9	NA	TGTGCCAGCAGCGATGGGAGGGGACACCGATCTGGAAACACCATATATTTT	CASSDGRGHRSGNTIYF
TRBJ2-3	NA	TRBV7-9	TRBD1	TGTGCCAGCAGCTTCGACAGGGGGCTGGCAGATACGCAGTATTTT	CASSFDRGLADTQYF
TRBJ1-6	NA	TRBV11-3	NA	TGTGCCAGCAGCGGCCAGGGGACAAATAATTCACCCCTCCACTTT	CASSGQGTNNSPLHF